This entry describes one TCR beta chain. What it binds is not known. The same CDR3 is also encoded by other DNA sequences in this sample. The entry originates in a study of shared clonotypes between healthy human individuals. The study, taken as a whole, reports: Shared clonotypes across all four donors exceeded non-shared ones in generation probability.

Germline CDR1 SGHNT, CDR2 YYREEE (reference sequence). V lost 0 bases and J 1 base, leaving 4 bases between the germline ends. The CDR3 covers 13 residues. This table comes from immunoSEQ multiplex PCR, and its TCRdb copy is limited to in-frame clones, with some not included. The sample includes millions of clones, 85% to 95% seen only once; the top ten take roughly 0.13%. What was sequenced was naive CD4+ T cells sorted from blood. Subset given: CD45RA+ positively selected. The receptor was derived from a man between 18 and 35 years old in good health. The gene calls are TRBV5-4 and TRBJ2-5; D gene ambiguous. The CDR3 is CASSLGTQETQYF. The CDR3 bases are TGTGCCAGCAGCTTGGGGACCCAAGAGACCCAGTACTTC. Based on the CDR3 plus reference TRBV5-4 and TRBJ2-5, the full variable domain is ETGVTQSPTHLIKTRGQQVTLRCSSQSGHNTVSWYQQALGQGPQFIFQYYREEENGRGNFPPRFSGLQFPNYSSELNVNALELDDSALYLCASSLGTQETQYFGPGTRLLVL.